This passage covers 7 T cell receptor beta chains from one sample sequenced in a study of blood T cells in healthy people across ages. Sample-barcoded 5' priming and a J-beta primer mix drove a second PCR of about 6 to 11 cycles. TCRdb processed the 5' RACE reads anew with MiXCR; each CDR3 protein has one entry. In the table there are approximately 850,000 distinct CDR3 sequences, 40% to 50% of which are singletons. The sample was blood. Receptor source: a man aged 60-69 years in good health.

To note about this clonotype: A much larger clone sits a single nucleotide away, making a read error possible. The chain is built from TRBV4-1 and TRBJ1-2; D gene ambiguous. The CDR3 covers 13 residues. The V end lost 0 bases, the J end lost 10 bases, and 12 bases lay between the germline ends. Germline loops: CDR1 MGHRA, CDR2 YSYEKL. CDR3 residues: CASSQDRIDDYTF. DNA for the CDR3: TGCGCCAGCAGCCAAGACAGGATAGATGACTACACCTTC.

The chain combines TRBV14 with TRBJ2-5, with no clear D. Germline values: CDR1 SGHDN, CDR2 FVKESK. With 1 base removed from V and 11 bases from J, the gap between germline ends came to 14 bases. This CDR3 spans 13 amino acids. The CDR3 DNA follows: TGTGCCAGCAGCCAAGGGGCCGTTGCGGAGCAGTACTTC. It codes for CASSQGAVAEQYF. The entire variable domain, with the rest obtained from reference TRBV14 and TRBJ2-5, is as follows: EAGVTQFPSHSVIEKGQTVTLRCDPISGHDNLYWYRRVMGKEIKFLLHFVKESKQDESGMPNNRFLAERTGGTYSTLKVQPAELEDSGVYFCASSQGAVAEQYFGPGTRLLVL.

The table lists this clonotype with many counts. The chain combines TRBV21-1 with TRBJ2-7; the table gives TRBD2 as D, unverified against the DNA. TRBV21-1 is a pseudogene segment. This CDR3 region has 19 residues. CDR3 sequence reads: CASSPWPPSGTPPNYEQYF. The CDR3 DNA follows: TGTGCCAGCAGCCCCTGGCCCCCTAGCGGGACCCCTCCAAACTACGAGCAGTACTTC.

This chain uses TRBV27 with TRBJ2-3; 12 nucleotides match TRBD2. Germline CDR1 and CDR2: MNHEY and SMNVEV (reference sequence). J gave up 4 bases and V 6 bases, and 5 bases lay outside the gene matches. The CDR3 has 15 residues. The CDR3 here is CASSPTSGGSDTQYF. The DNA for the CDR3 is TGTGCCAGCAGCCCTACTAGCGGGGGGTCAGATACGCAGTATTTT.

DNA for the CDR3: TGTGCCAGCAGTTACTCGATATTGTCAAACGGAAACACCATATATTTT. Its protein product is CASSYSILSNGNTIYF. This chain uses TRBV6-6 with TRBJ1-3, with D unresolved. The CDR3 totals 16 residues. Germline CDR1 MNHNY, CDR2 SVGAGI (reference sequence). The V gene lost 0 bases and the J gene lost 4 bases, with 13 bases spanning the gap.

The chain uses TRBV24-1 and TRBJ2-7; no clear D. V lost 6 bases and J 7 bases, leaving 21 bases between the germline ends. Germline V CDR1 and CDR2: KGHDR, SFDVKD. CDR3 length: 15 residues. The CDR3 sequence is CATSWANPSYSEQYF. In nucleotides, the CDR3 is TGTGCCACCAGTTGGGCGAACCCCTCCTACAGTGAGCAGTACTTC.

On this clonotype: It may be a read error: a sequence one base away is much more abundant. This chain links TRBV12-3 or TRBV12-4 with TRBJ2-7; a weak D match, TRBD1 (6 bases). The length of the CDR3 is 14 residues. The CDR3 spells CVSSLKDSSYEQYF. CDR3 DNA sequence: TGTGTCAGCAGTTTGAAGGACAGCTCCTACGAGCAGTACTTC.